Listed below are T cell receptor beta chains from one sample, sequenced in a study of early T cells in non-severe SARS-CoV-2 infection. Each CDR3 protein gets one entry after TCRdb re-called the 5' RACE reads with MiXCR. The table has approximately 64,000 distinct CDR3 sequences, around 20% seen once; the top ten hold 16%. This specimen was whole blood, taken at baseline. The origin of the receptors is an adult who was a healthcare worker with PCR-confirmed SARS-CoV-2 infection or an uninfected control (not recorded which). Each CDR3 is given with its conserved first and last residue. The order of the fields is D gene, V gene, clone size, J gene, CDR3 protein, CDR3 DNA. D genes are given only for firm matches. The size entry is marked missing in some rows and otherwise reads once, few, many or a size class.

-	TRBV5-1	-	TRBJ1-4	CASSPGTRDRYEKLFF	TGCGCCAGCAGCCCCGGGACTAGGGACCGGTATGAAAAACTGTTTTTT
TRBD2	TRBV30	few	TRBJ2-3	CAWRTSVTDTQYF	TGTGCCTGGAGAACTAGCGTCACAGATACGCAGTATTTT
TRBD1	TRBV19	few	TRBJ1-1	CASREQGASGAFF	TGTGCCAGTAGGGAACAGGGGGCGAGCGGAGCTTTCTTT
-	TRBV5-1	-	TRBJ1-2	CASSLLGTSGYTF	TGCGCCAGCAGCTTGTTAGGGACATCCGGCTACACCTTC
-	TRBV5-1	-	TRBJ1-1	CASSPGGMGTEAFF	TGCGCCAGCAGCCCCGGGGGCATGGGAACTGAAGCTTTCTTT
TRBD1	TRBV29-1	-	TRBJ1-2	CSVDGTGNYGYTF	TGCAGCGTTGATGGGACAGGAAATTATGGCTACACCTTC
TRBD2	TRBV4-1	-	TRBJ2-1	CASSQARSGGTYNEQFF	TGCGCCAGCAGCCAAGCCCGATCGGGGGGAACCTACAATGAGCAGTTCTTC
-	TRBV7-3	-	TRBJ1-3	CASSSHPPSGNTIYF	TGTGCCAGCAGCTCCCATCCCCCCTCTGGAAACACCATATATTTT
-	TRBV5-1	few	TRBJ2-1	CASSSGIGAAYNEQFF	TGCGCCAGCAGCTCCGGTATAGGGGCAGCCTACAATGAGCAGTTCTTC
TRBD1	TRBV6-2/TRBV6-3	-	TRBJ1-1	CASSVRGGAATEAFF	TGTGCCAGCAGCGTAAGAGGGGGCGCGGCTACTGAAGCTTTCTTT
-	TRBV29-1	few	TRBJ1-1	CSAREGVQGEAFF	TGCAGCGCTCGTGAGGGTGTACAGGGTGAAGCTTTCTTT
-	TRBV15	-	TRBJ1-2	CATSRDPGYLYGYTF	TGTGCCACCAGCAGAGATCCGGGGTATCTCTATGGCTACACCTTC
-	TRBV12-3/TRBV12-4	-	TRBJ1-1	CASLESTEAFF	TGTGCCAGCCTGGAGAGCACTGAAGCTTTCTTT
-	TRBV13	-	TRBJ1-1	CASSPRGFVGTEAFF	TGTGCCAGCAGCCCACGCGGGTTTGTGGGCACTGAAGCTTTCTTT
-	TRBV4-1	few	TRBJ2-3	CASSQELDTQYF	TGCGCCAGCAGCCAAGAATTAGATACGCAGTATTTT
TRBD2	TRBV4-1	many	TRBJ2-7	CASSPIAGSSYEQYF	TGCGCCAGCAGCCCTATAGCGGGGAGCTCCTACGAGCAGTACTTC
-	TRBV5-4	-	TRBJ2-3	CASSLSLAESTDTQYF	TGTGCCAGCAGCTTGAGTCTGGCAGAGAGCACAGATACGCAGTATTTT
-	TRBV7-2	-	TRBJ1-6	CASSQQGNSPLRF	TGTGCCAGCAGCCAGCAGGGTAATTCACCCCTCCGCTTT
-	TRBV7-2	-	TRBJ2-2	CASSSLSRFNTGELFF	TGTGCCAGCAGCTCCCTTTCCAGGTTCAACACCGGGGAGCTGTTTTTT
-	TRBV18	-	TRBJ2-7	CASSPGTDYEQYF	TGTGCCAGCTCACCGGGGACGGACTACGAGCAGTACTTC
-	TRBV12-3/TRBV12-4	-	TRBJ2-7	CASSLGGESSYEQYF	TGTGCCAGCAGTTTAGGGGGAGAGAGCTCCTACGAGCAGTACTTC
-	TRBV7-3	-	TRBJ2-5	CASSSSRLDDQYF	TGTGCCAGCAGCTCATCTCGTCTTGATGACCAGTACTTC
-	TRBV3-1	-	TRBJ2-5	CASSQDPRFPRGTQYF	TGTGCCAGCAGCCAAGATCCCCGGTTTCCCCGCGGGACCCAGTACTTC
-	TRBV29-1	few	TRBJ2-2	CSVGLPNTGELFF	TGCAGCGTGGGACTTCCGAACACCGGGGAGCTGTTTTTT
-	TRBV27	-	TRBJ2-2	CASSLSPTGELFF	TGTGCCAGCAGTTTATCTCCCACCGGGGAGCTGTTTTTT
TRBD1	TRBV7-9	once	TRBJ1-2	CASSLFGTGDGYTF	TGTGCCAGCAGCCTGTTCGGGACAGGGGATGGCTACACCTTC
TRBD1	TRBV12-3/TRBV12-4	few	TRBJ2-7	CASSLSSGGHEQYF	TGTGCCAGCAGTTTGAGTTCAGGGGGTCACGAGCAGTACTTC
-	TRBV12-5	few	TRBJ2-1	CASGLVLARISYNEQFF	TGTGCTAGTGGTTTGGTTCTAGCGAGGATCTCCTACAATGAGCAGTTCTTC
-	TRBV2	-	TRBJ1-5	CASMATANQPQHF	TGTGCCAGCATGGCGACAGCCAATCAGCCCCAGCATTTT
TRBD1	TRBV20-1	-	TRBJ2-7	CSAYRGSSYEQYF	TGCAGTGCTTACAGGGGTAGCTCCTACGAGCAGTACTTC
-	TRBV6-6	many	TRBJ2-2	CASSYAETGELFF	TGTGCCAGCAGTTACGCCGAGACCGGGGAGCTGTTTTTT
TRBD1	TRBV7-6	-	TRBJ1-3	CASSLGQGYSGNTIYF	TGTGCCAGCAGCTTAGGACAGGGGTACTCTGGAAACACCATATATTTT
TRBD2	TRBV4-1	once	TRBJ2-7	CASSLSGLDYEQYF	TGCGCCAGCAGCCTTTCGGGACTAGACTACGAGCAGTACTTC
-	TRBV6-7	-	TRBJ2-5	CASSRFGTQYF	TGTGCCAGCAGTCGTTTCGGGACCCAGTACTTC
-	TRBV7-9	few	TRBJ2-2	CASSPGTANTGELFF	TGTGCCAGCAGCCCCGGGACCGCGAACACCGGGGAGCTGTTTTTT
-	TRBV7-9	few	TRBJ2-5	CASSQGAVQETQYF	TGTGCCAGCAGCCAAGGGGCGGTACAAGAGACCCAGTACTTC
TRBD1	TRBV7-3	-	TRBJ2-5	CASSLQGAQETQYF	TGTGCCAGCAGCTTACAGGGGGCTCAAGAGACCCAGTACTTC
-	TRBV2	few	TRBJ1-3	CASSGVSGNTIYF	TGTGCCAGCAGTGGGGTGTCCGGAAACACCATATATTTT
-	TRBV19	-	TRBJ2-2	CASSIVPASAGELFF	TGTGCCAGTAGTATAGTGCCAGCGAGCGCCGGGGAGCTGTTTTTT
-	TRBV6-1	-	TRBJ1-5	CASSELQPQHF	TGTGCCAGCAGTGAATTACAGCCCCAGCATTTT
-	TRBV5-5	few	TRBJ1-2	CASSPDRRSIYGYTF	TGTGCCAGCAGCCCAGACCGACGGTCTATCTATGGCTACACCTTC
TRBD1	TRBV4-1	few	TRBJ1-6	CASSQEAGGQGRSPLHF	TGCGCCAGCAGCCAAGAAGCAGGGGGACAGGGGAGATCACCCCTCCACTTT
TRBD2	TRBV7-2	many	TRBJ2-7	CASSYLSGGAYEQYF	TGTGCCAGCAGCTACCTTAGCGGGGGGGCCTACGAGCAGTACTTC
TRBD2	TRBV10-3	-	TRBJ2-2	CAISDFPGLVHTGELFF	TGTGCCATCAGTGACTTTCCGGGACTAGTTCACACCGGGGAGCTGTTTTTT
-	TRBV7-8	-	TRBJ1-6	CASRTGTGKDSPLHF	TGTGCCAGCAGGACTGGAACAGGGAAGGATTCACCCCTCCACTTT
-	TRBV7-9	-	TRBJ1-1	CASSLLGDTEAFF	TGTGCCAGCAGCTTACTGGGGGACACTGAAGCTTTCTTT
-	TRBV6-4	few	TRBJ2-1	CASSDPEGRTTKIYNEQFF	TGTGCCAGCAGTGACCCCGAGGGGAGGACAACGAAGATTTACAATGAGCAGTTCTTC
-	TRBV6-4	-	TRBJ1-1	CASSLQPNTEAFF	TGTGCCAGCAGTCTCCAGCCGAACACTGAAGCTTTCTTT
-	TRBV10-2	few	TRBJ2-2	CASSGGPNTGELFF	TGCGCCAGCAGCGGGGGACCGAACACCGGGGAGCTGTTTTTT
TRBD2	TRBV20-1	-	TRBJ2-2	CSAPLAGGNTGELFF	TGCAGTGCGCCCCTAGCGGGGGGGAACACCGGGGAGCTGTTTTTT
-	TRBV18	few	TRBJ2-1	CASSPGLYNEQFF	TGTGCCAGCTCACCCGGCCTTTATAATGAGCAGTTCTTC
-	TRBV3-1	few	TRBJ2-7	CASSQAAYEQYF	TGTGCCAGCAGCCAGGCCGCCTACGAGCAGTACTTC
TRBD1	TRBV29-1	many	TRBJ1-2	CSTVQGRSAGGYTF	TGCTCTACCGTACAGGGGAGATCAGCTGGTGGCTACACCTTC
TRBD1	TRBV10-2	-	TRBJ1-2	CASRGQTYGYTF	TGCGCCAGCAGGGGACAGACGTATGGCTACACCTTC
-	TRBV9	many	TRBJ1-3	CASSVGGHSGNTIYF	TGTGCCAGCAGCGTAGGGGGACACTCTGGAAACACCATATATTTT